Listed below are T cell receptor beta chains from one sample, sequenced in a study of monozygotic twins with inflammatory bowel disease. From its re-call of the 5' RACE reads, TCRdb lists each CDR3 protein once, without DNA. The table lists fewer than 400,000 distinct CDR3 sequences, with approximately 5.9% in the top ten. The sequenced sample was blood. These receptors came from a human donor with ulcerative colitis or Crohn's disease, or a healthy co-twin of an affected twin (not recorded which). The CDR3 runs from the conserved cysteine through the conserved F or W. Each record gives: J gene, V gene, CDR3 protein.

j_gene: TRBJ2-3; v_gene: TRBV7-9; CDR3aa: CASSFEQLTDTQYF
j_gene: TRBJ1-4; v_gene: TRBV7-9; CDR3aa: CASSLGRRTGTNEKLFF
j_gene: TRBJ1-1; v_gene: TRBV5-4; CDR3aa: CASSQGSNTEAFF
j_gene: TRBJ1-5; v_gene: TRBV7-8; CDR3aa: CASSNLAGTVSNQPQHF
j_gene: TRBJ2-3; v_gene: TRBV7-7; CDR3aa: CASSQTGTAGDTQYF
j_gene: TRBJ1-6; v_gene: TRBV7-9; CDR3aa: CASSRGDSPLHF
j_gene: TRBJ2-1; v_gene: TRBV19; CDR3aa: CASSIIFLNEQFF
j_gene: TRBJ1-1; v_gene: TRBV12-3/TRBV12-4; CDR3aa: CASSWGINTEAFF
j_gene: TRBJ1-1; v_gene: TRBV3-1; CDR3aa: CASSQGGLTEAFF
j_gene: TRBJ2-3; v_gene: TRBV5-1; CDR3aa: CASSLRAATDTQYF
j_gene: TRBJ2-3; v_gene: TRBV12-3/TRBV12-4; CDR3aa: CASTRAGTQDTQYF
j_gene: TRBJ2-2; v_gene: TRBV12-3/TRBV12-4; CDR3aa: CASSSPSGTNTGELFF
j_gene: TRBJ1-6; v_gene: TRBV6-1; CDR3aa: CASSELQGWVRDNSPLHF
j_gene: TRBJ2-1; v_gene: TRBV27; CDR3aa: CASSFEWDSSYNEQFF
j_gene: TRBJ2-7; v_gene: TRBV20-1; CDR3aa: CSAREAGAFWEQYF
j_gene: TRBJ1-2; v_gene: TRBV28; CDR3aa: CASRADGSIRYTF
j_gene: TRBJ2-5; v_gene: TRBV5-6; CDR3aa: CASSHRDSQETQYF
j_gene: TRBJ1-5; v_gene: TRBV10-3; CDR3aa: CAISERGTHQPQHF
j_gene: TRBJ2-6; v_gene: TRBV20-1; CDR3aa: CSARYGQSWANVLTF
j_gene: TRBJ1-2; v_gene: TRBV20-1; CDR3aa: CSAPDGQGLSGYTF
j_gene: TRBJ1-2; v_gene: TRBV7-3; CDR3aa: CASSLPGQGANYGYTF
j_gene: TRBJ2-5; v_gene: TRBV6-1; CDR3aa: CASSPMLGQGEETQYF
j_gene: TRBJ1-5; v_gene: TRBV19; CDR3aa: CASRTQGDAQPQHF
j_gene: TRBJ2-2; v_gene: TRBV21-1; CDR3aa: CASSNPYRSLEELFF
j_gene: TRBJ2-2; v_gene: TRBV7-2; CDR3aa: CASSPWHSKGSGELFF
j_gene: TRBJ2-1; v_gene: TRBV25-1; CDR3aa: CASSGGTGVEQFF
j_gene: TRBJ1-6; v_gene: TRBV28; CDR3aa: CASRGQVLDNSPLHF
j_gene: TRBJ1-5; v_gene: TRBV6-2/TRBV6-3; CDR3aa: CASAPGQGGNQPQHF